This is a list of T cell receptor beta chains from one sample in a study of shared T cell receptors in the human thymus. Generated by immunoSEQ multiplex PCR, the TCRdb table keeps only in-frame clones and is missing some. The table includes 550,000 to 800,000 clones, 80% to 90% detected once. This same sample was also part of a study on human thymus T cells.

Sequenced material: thymocytes. These receptors came from a girl under three years old with a congenital heart defect. Both conserved end residues are part of each CDR3. Fields, in order: J gene, clone size, V gene, CDR3 protein. For some rows the clone size is stated as once, few or many, or as a class when expanded; others skip it.

j_call: TRBJ1-2; clone_size: NA; v_call: TRBV6-1; cdr3_aa: CASSDATWGYTF
j_call: TRBJ1-5; clone_size: NA; v_call: TRBV6-6; cdr3_aa: CASSSVPRNQPQHF
j_call: TRBJ2-5; clone_size: once; v_call: TRBV5-1; cdr3_aa: CASSSRQGRQETQYF
j_call: TRBJ2-7; clone_size: NA; v_call: TRBV28; cdr3_aa: CASSMTSGRAEQYF
j_call: TRBJ1-2; clone_size: NA; v_call: TRBV5-1; cdr3_aa: CASSGGQKVAYGYTF
j_call: TRBJ1-5; clone_size: NA; v_call: TRBV4-1; cdr3_aa: CASSQDLAHGNQPQHF
j_call: TRBJ1-4; clone_size: NA; v_call: TRBV5-6; cdr3_aa: CASSSAESIVATNEKLFF
j_call: TRBJ1-6; clone_size: NA; v_call: TRBV10-3; cdr3_aa: CAISDTDRDINSPLHF
j_call: TRBJ2-7; clone_size: NA; v_call: TRBV6-5; cdr3_aa: CASRHQTALLYEQYF
j_call: TRBJ1-2; clone_size: NA; v_call: TRBV28; cdr3_aa: CASSCGTGKGANGYTF
j_call: TRBJ1-2; clone_size: NA; v_call: TRBV18; cdr3_aa: CASSPRDSLYGYTF
j_call: TRBJ2-4; clone_size: NA; v_call: TRBV5-1; cdr3_aa: CASSSPLAKNIQYF
j_call: TRBJ1-1; clone_size: once; v_call: TRBV18; cdr3_aa: CASSPISVRENTEAFF
j_call: TRBJ1-1; clone_size: NA; v_call: TRBV30; cdr3_aa: CAWRSGPVKLNTEAFF
j_call: TRBJ2-3; clone_size: NA; v_call: TRBV5-4; cdr3_aa: CASSLLGQGVTDTQYF
j_call: TRBJ1-1; clone_size: NA; v_call: TRBV18; cdr3_aa: CASSPPYRVHTEAFF
j_call: TRBJ1-2; clone_size: once; v_call: TRBV5-4; cdr3_aa: CASSLGSGTGGSLPNYGYTF
j_call: TRBJ2-3; clone_size: NA; v_call: TRBV19; cdr3_aa: CASSRQGAGTDTQYF
j_call: TRBJ1-5; clone_size: NA; v_call: TRBV18; cdr3_aa: CASSLHPGTGGQPQHF
j_call: TRBJ2-7; clone_size: few; v_call: TRBV10-3; cdr3_aa: CAISESKRGAPTWEQYF
j_call: TRBJ1-1; clone_size: NA; v_call: TRBV19; cdr3_aa: CASSTNRGRNTEAFF
j_call: TRBJ2-1; clone_size: NA; v_call: TRBV5-4; cdr3_aa: CASSQAGTSGGAYNEQFF
j_call: TRBJ1-3; clone_size: NA; v_call: TRBV6-5; cdr3_aa: CASIGGGSSGNTIYF
j_call: TRBJ2-1; clone_size: NA; v_call: TRBV18; cdr3_aa: CASSPRVSSYNEQFF
j_call: TRBJ2-2; clone_size: NA; v_call: TRBV4-3; cdr3_aa: CASSQDEAESDTGELFF
j_call: TRBJ2-2; clone_size: NA; v_call: TRBV6-5; cdr3_aa: CASTRRELNTGELFF
j_call: TRBJ2-1; clone_size: NA; v_call: TRBV6-4; cdr3_aa: CASSNPGQGLNEQFF
j_call: TRBJ1-1; clone_size: NA; v_call: TRBV9; cdr3_aa: CASSPSRESTEAFF
j_call: TRBJ1-2; clone_size: once; v_call: TRBV6-1; cdr3_aa: CASSLTGSSYGYTF
j_call: TRBJ2-1; clone_size: NA; v_call: TRBV4-1; cdr3_aa: CASSQLAGEPNEQFF
j_call: TRBJ2-6; clone_size: few; v_call: TRBV27; cdr3_aa: CASSSTSSGANVLTF
j_call: TRBJ1-1; clone_size: once; v_call: TRBV6-5; cdr3_aa: CASSYLLSDRGLRAFF
j_call: TRBJ1-1; clone_size: NA; v_call: TRBV12-5; cdr3_aa: CASGLPTRTNTEAFF
j_call: TRBJ2-2; clone_size: NA; v_call: TRBV27; cdr3_aa: CASSLLARGARTGELFF
j_call: TRBJ1-1; clone_size: NA; v_call: TRBV5-4; cdr3_aa: CASSLGGQGFKDTEAFF
j_call: TRBJ1-2; clone_size: NA; v_call: TRBV7-2; cdr3_aa: CASSLRQTGRLPTEDGYTF
j_call: TRBJ2-2; clone_size: NA; v_call: TRBV29-1; cdr3_aa: CSVALNPGILPPNTGELFF
j_call: TRBJ1-6; clone_size: NA; v_call: TRBV25-1; cdr3_aa: CASRGQGLRSYNSPLHF
j_call: TRBJ2-3; clone_size: once; v_call: TRBV27; cdr3_aa: CASSLTGGGPWSSTDTQYF
j_call: TRBJ1-2; clone_size: NA; v_call: TRBV28; cdr3_aa: CASSLCRGTGSRGYTF
j_call: TRBJ2-2; clone_size: NA; v_call: TRBV6-1; cdr3_aa: CASSRRDTYTGELFF
j_call: TRBJ2-2; clone_size: once; v_call: TRBV7-2; cdr3_aa: CASSLGQGGSGELFF
j_call: TRBJ2-1; clone_size: NA; v_call: TRBV9; cdr3_aa: CASSVGRGTDYNEQFF
j_call: TRBJ2-1; clone_size: NA; v_call: TRBV4-1; cdr3_aa: CASSHSERGAGNEQFF